Sequencing of this TCR beta chain was carried out in a study of blood T cell repertoires in COVID-19. Patients from Seattle were sampled longitudinally, starting during active infection. TCRdb keeps only in-frame clones here, not all; method: immunoSEQ multiplex PCR. The repertoire holds 500,000 to 600,000 clones, roughly nine tenths seen once, with about 8.2% in the top ten. Looked up from germline, CDR1 is SGHRS and CDR2 is YFSETQ. V dropped 5 bases and J dropped 10; count of bases not matched to a gene: 11. The CDR3 length is 16 residues. The chain carries TRBV5-1 and TRBJ1-6; 11 positions agree with TRBD1. This TCR came from a woman aged 45-65 years with COVID-19, enrolled during active disease. Sequenced: peripheral blood. The CDR3 spells CASSWGPGQGDSPLHF. CDR3 in DNA: TGCGCCAGCAGTTGGGGGCCGGGACAGGGGGACTCACCCCTCCACTTT.